Below are 20 T cell receptor beta chains sequenced from a single sample in a study of T cell changes during pregnancy in multiple sclerosis (dated by TCRdb to the late 2010s). The library came from the immunoSEQ multiplex PCR assay. Here the immuneACCESS table is served through TCRdb, limited to in-frame sequences with V and J called. Missing clones are a known gap in these copies; in checked studies unresolved V genes cover under half, and the rest lacks a known reason. This sample is represented by tens of thousands of clones; roughly 84% of them were singletons. The ten largest clones capture about 8% of the sample. The sample here was CD8+ T cells from peripheral blood mononuclear cells, taken after pregnancy. The receptors shown here come from a female donor with multiple sclerosis, enrolled in a pregnancy study.

V gene TRBV5-6 combines with J gene TRBJ1-1; the D gene is possibly TRBD1 (5 bases). There are 16 residues in the CDR3. In germline, CDR1 is SGHDT, CDR2 YYEEEE. The ends were cut back, 4 bases at V and 0 bases at J, with 16 bases in the middle. The CDR3 DNA reads TGTGCCAGCAGCCCCGGGACGGGACTCTTGAACACTGAAGCTTTCTTT. Translated, it gives CASSPGTGLLNTEAFF.

The CDR3 bases are TGTGCCAGCAGCTGGGGACTAGCGGGAGGCACTGAGCAGTTCTTC. Amino acids: CASSWGLAGGTEQFF. The gene calls are TRBV7-3 and TRBJ2-1; TRBD2 matches 15 bases. Trimming took 4 bases from V and 9 from J; bases not matched to a gene: 4. The CDR3 extends over 15 amino acids. Germline loops: CDR1 SGHTA, CDR2 FQGTGA.

The chain joins TRBV14 to TRBJ1-2; TRBD1 matches 7 bases. The length of the CDR3 is 15 residues. The J segment lost 4 bases and the V segment lost 0 bases, leaving 5 bases of the junction unmatched. Per germline, CDR1 SGHDN and CDR2 FVKESK. CDR3 in amino acids: CASSQDGTDFYGYTF. The CDR3 nucleotides are TGTGCCAGCAGCCAAGATGGGACAGACTTCTATGGCTACACCTTC.

This sequence joins TRBV4-1 and TRBJ2-2; 7 bases map to TRBD2. The germline gives CDR1 MGHRA, CDR2 YSYEKL. This CDR3 is 17 amino acids long. J lost 4 bases, V lost 2 bases, and 10 bases had no gene match. This CDR3 reads CASSQKREGIITGELFF. As DNA, the CDR3 is TGCGCCAGCAGCCAAAAGAGGGAGGGGATAATCACCGGGGAGCTGTTTTTT.

This clone was counted only a few times. The chain carries TRBV30 and TRBJ1-1, with D unresolved. The CDR3 loop spans 11 amino acids. Germline V gene sequence: CDR1 GTSNPN, CDR2 SVGIG (reference sequence). V was clipped by 4 bases and J by 5 bases, with 8 bases between them. Here the CDR3 reads CAWTRGTEAFF. In DNA, the CDR3 is TGTGCCTGGACCCGAGGGACTGAAGCTTTCTTT.

V gene TRBV7-2 combines with J gene TRBJ1-2; TRBD1 is a possible D gene (5 bases). Trimming pared 4 bases from V and 8 bases from J, leaving 23 bases between. The CDR3 sequence is 16 residues long. Looked up from germline, CDR1 is SGHTA and CDR2 is FQGNSA. The CDR3 DNA sequence: TGTGCCAGCAGCTATCGCGGGGGGACCGCGGGTCACGGCTACACCTTC. This gives the protein CASSYRGGTAGHGYTF. The whole variable domain, filled in from reference TRBV7-2 and TRBJ1-2, reads GAGVSQSPSNKVTEKGKDVELRCDPISGHTALYWYRQSLGQGLEFLIYFQGNSAPDKSGLPSDRFSAERTGGSVSTLTIQRTQQEDSAVYLCASSYRGGTAGHGYTFGSGTRLTVV.

The V and J genes are TRBV5-5 and TRBJ2-6; no clear D. This CDR3 is 16 amino acids long. Between the trimmed V and J ends, which lost 1 base and 4 bases, there was a span of 12 bases. From germline, CDR1 is SGHKS and CDR2 YYEKEE (reference sequence). The CDR3 nucleotides read TGTGCCAGCAGCTTGTTTCAGGAAACCGGGGCCAACGTCCTGACTTTC. Translated: CASSLFQETGANVLTF.

V usage is TRBV6-4 and J usage is TRBJ2-1; 7 bases map to TRBD1. V was clipped by 4 bases and J by 3 bases; unmatched bases: 0. Germline lookup yields CDR1 MRHNA and CDR2 SNTAGT. The CDR3 loop spans 13 amino acids. The CDR3 nucleotides are TGTGCCAGCAGTGGGGACAGCTACAATGAGCAGTTCTTC. This codes for CASSGDSYNEQFF.

This clone was seen a single time. The chain has TRBV6-4 and TRBJ2-2; the D gene is possibly TRBD1 (5 bases). The germline V gene has CDR1 MRHNA and CDR2 SNTAGT. The CDR3 extends over 13 amino acids. V lost 5 bases to trimming and J lost 2 bases, with 6 bases between them. As DNA, the CDR3 is TGTGCCAGCAGTCAGGGTAACACCGGGGAGCTGTTTTTT. It translates to CASSQGNTGELFF.

This clone has only one observation. The chain joins TRBV7-8 to TRBJ2-7; weak D call: TRBD2 (6 bases). Trimming took 7 bases from V and 3 from J, leaving 16 bases between them. Germline V gives CDR1 SGHVS, CDR2 FQNEAQ. The CDR3 runs to 14 residues. CDR3 residues: CASTEMGGDYEQYF. The CDR3 DNA is TGTGCCAGCACAGAGATGGGCGGGGACTACGAGCAGTACTTC. Using reference TRBV7-8 and TRBJ2-7 for the parts outside the CDR3, the full variable domain is GAGVSQSPRYKVAKRGQDVALRCDPISGHVSLFWYQQALGQGPEFLTYFQNEAQLDKSGLPSDRFFAERPEGSVSTLKIQRTQQEDSAVYLCASTEMGGDYEQYFGPGTRLTVT.

V and J are TRBV4-1 and TRBJ2-7; 8 bases match TRBD2. With V trimmed by 3 bases and J by 4 bases, 8 bases remained unmatched. The CDR3 length is 15 residues. CDR1 is MGHRA, CDR2 YSYEKL, per germline. The CDR3 reads CASSQGASGLYEQYF. The CDR3 DNA is TGCGCCAGCAGCCAGGGGGCTAGCGGGTTGTACGAGCAGTACTTC.

Here the CDR3 reads CASSQLNNEQFF. CDR3 in DNA: TGTGCCAGCAGCCAGCTAAACAATGAGCAGTTCTTC. The rearrangement uses TRBV4-2 and TRBJ2-1; D gene ambiguous. The CDR3 is 12 residues long. The germline V and J ends were trimmed by 3 bases and 5 bases, with 5 bases remaining between them. CDR1 LGHNA and CDR2 YNFKEQ come from the germline V gene.

The chain carries TRBV27 and TRBJ2-7, with 9 positions matching TRBD1. This CDR3 contains 15 residues. Germline assignment: CDR1 MNHEY and CDR2 SMNVEV (reference sequence). V lost 6 bases, J lost 3 bases, and 9 bases stayed unmatched. CDR3 nucleotides: TGTGCCAGCAGACCAAGTCCGGGACAGGGCTACGAGCAGTACTTC. This translates into CASRPSPGQGYEQYF.

This chain joins TRBV5-4 and TRBJ2-3; D gene uncertain. CDR1 is SGHNT, CDR2 YYREEE, per germline (reference sequence). Deletions cut 6 bases from V and 4 bases from J, with 15 bases between. The CDR3 contains 14 residues. The DNA of the CDR3 is TGTGCCAGCACCTCGGTCCTAGAGGCAGATACGCAGTATTTT. This gives the protein CASTSVLEADTQYF. Looking up the rest from reference TRBV5-4 and TRBJ2-3 gives the full variable domain: ETGVTQSPTHLIKTRGQQVTLRCSSQSGHNTVSWYQQALGQGPQFIFQYYREEENGRGNFPPRFSGLQFPNYSSELNVNALELDDSALYLCASTSVLEADTQYFGPGTRLTVL.

The chain recombines TRBV27 with TRBJ2-3; D is perhaps TRBD2 (6 bases). The CDR3 is 15 residues long. The ends were cut back, 2 bases at V and 4 bases at J, with 13 bases in the middle. The V gene's germline CDR1 is MNHEY and CDR2 SMNVEV (reference sequence). The chain's CDR3 is CASSLNPGVPDTQYF. The CDR3, as DNA: TGTGCCAGCAGTTTAAATCCGGGAGTTCCAGATACGCAGTATTTT.

This clone occurred once. This chain connects TRBV28 to TRBJ1-1; perhaps TRBD1 as D (6 bases). Germline values: CDR1 MDHEN, CDR2 SYDVKM. V was pared by 6 bases and J by 0 bases, with 14 bases between. The CDR3 length is 15 residues. The chain's CDR3 is CASSLNGGLNTEAFF. In DNA, the CDR3 is TGTGCCAGCAGCCTGAATGGGGGCCTGAACACTGAAGCTTTCTTT.

The chain links TRBV11-2 to TRBJ2-7, with D tentatively TRBD1 (6 bases). Trimming removed 5 bases from V and 0 bases from J, with 14 bases in between. From germline, CDR1 is SGHAT and CDR2 FQNNGV. There are 15 residues in the CDR3. In DNA, the CDR3 is TGTGCCAGCAGCCCACCAACAGGGACCTCCTACGAGCAGTACTTC. Its protein product is CASSPPTGTSYEQYF.

This clone occurred a few times. The genes are TRBV4-3 and TRBJ2-1; TRBD1 matches at 7 bases. This CDR3 has 15 amino acids. Unmatched junction bases numbered 10, after V lost 1 base and J lost 10 bases. From germline, CDR1 is LGHNA and CDR2 YSLEER. CDR3 amino acids: CASSQGTGSMGEQFF. As DNA, the CDR3 is TGCGCCAGCAGCCAAGGGACAGGAAGCATGGGCGAGCAGTTCTTC.

The chain employs TRBV10-2 and TRBJ1-2; no reliable D call. This CDR3 has 13 amino acids. Trimming cost V 4 bases and J 6 bases, with 12 bases left between them. Germline assignment: CDR1 WSHSY and CDR2 SAAADI. The CDR3 sequence: CASSVGGADGYTF. The CDR3 nucleotides read TGCGCCAGCAGTGTGGGTGGAGCGGATGGCTACACCTTC.

The chain couples TRBV7-9 to TRBJ2-1; D gene uncertain. CDR1 is SEHNR, CDR2 FQNEAQ, per germline (reference sequence). Trimming cost V 4 bases and J 2 bases, with 15 bases left between them. The CDR3 is 16 amino acids. CDR3 in DNA: TGTGCCAGCAGCTCCCGCGGTGGCGCGGCCTACAATGAGCAGTTCTTC. Translation: CASSSRGGAAYNEQFF.